The 11 T cell receptor beta chains in this list originate from one sample, sequenced in a study of T cell responses to AZD1222 COVID-19 vaccine. Sequenced by immunoSEQ multiplex PCR; TCRdb stores in-frame clones only, minus some. The table shows 90,000 to 130,000 clones, with 88% occurring only once. The specimen comprised peripheral blood, sampled on day 0 of AZD1222 vaccination. The origin of the receptors is an adult in good health.

The V gene is TRBV14, the J gene TRBJ1-1; D is undetermined. The CDR3 spans 13 residues. Germline assignment: CDR1 SGHDN and CDR2 FVKESK. V was pared by 4 bases and J by 1 base, with 7 bases between. CDR3 sequence: CASSRFTNTEAFF. CDR3 bases: TGTGCCAGCAGCCGTTTCACGAACACTGAAGCTTTCTTT. Filled out from reference TRBV14 and TRBJ1-1, the complete variable domain reads EAGVTQFPSHSVIEKGQTVTLRCDPISGHDNLYWYRRVMGKEIKFLLHFVKESKQDESGMPNNRFLAERTGGTYSTLKVQPAELEDSGVYFCASSRFTNTEAFFGQGTRLTVV.

The chain couples TRBV5-4 to TRBJ1-2, with 8 bases lining up with TRBD1. The CDR3 runs 16 residues. Germline assignment: CDR1 SGHNT and CDR2 YYREEE (reference sequence). J was trimmed by 5 bases and V by 3 bases; bases with no gene match: 12. The CDR3 sequence: CASSSGQGAGWYGYTF. The CDR3 bases are TGTGCCAGCAGCTCAGGGCAGGGGGCGGGGTGGTATGGCTACACCTTC.

This rearrangement joins TRBV9 to TRBJ2-5; 8 nucleotides agree with TRBD1. CDR1 and CDR2 (germline): SGDLS, YYNGEE. There are 14 residues in the CDR3. The ends lost 4 bases at V and 1 base at J; junction bases unmatched: 3. The CDR3 spells CASSLDRAQETQYF. In DNA, the CDR3 is TGTGCCAGCAGCCTGGACAGGGCCCAAGAGACCCAGTACTTC. The entire variable domain, with the rest obtained from reference TRBV9 and TRBJ2-5, is as follows: DSGVTQTPKHLITATGQRVTLRCSPRSGDLSVYWYQQSLDQGLQFLIQYYNGEERAKGNILERFSAQQFPDLHSELNLSSLELGDSALYFCASSLDRAQETQYFGPGTRLLVL.

In this sample, this clone turned up once. The rearrangement joins TRBV5-4 to TRBJ1-3, with D hard to call. V gave up 4 bases and J gave up 2 bases, with 10 bases separating them. Germline assignment: CDR1 SGHNT and CDR2 YYREEE (reference sequence). There are 14 residues in the CDR3. This chain's CDR3 is CASSLAGAGNTIYF. The DNA of the CDR3 is TGTGCCAGCAGCCTTGCCGGGGCTGGAAACACCATATATTTT.

This clone was counted between two and nine times. The rearrangement uses TRBV16 and TRBJ1-5, with D possibly matching TRBD1 (5 bases). The CDR3 is 17 residues long. Trimming cost V 4 bases and J 0 bases, with 16 bases left between them. Looked up from germline, CDR1 is KGHSY and CDR2 is FQNENV. The CDR3 sequence: CASSLGLGGHSNQPQHF. In DNA, the CDR3 is TGTGCCAGCAGCCTTGGACTGGGAGGACATAGCAATCAGCCCCAGCATTTT.

This clone was observed a few times. The J gene is TRBJ1-1, the V gene TRBV10-3; D is possibly TRBD1 (6 bases). Trimming left V 2 bases short and J 4 bases short, with 14 bases between. CDR1 is ENHRY, CDR2 SYGVKD, per germline. The CDR3 is made up of 15 amino acids. Here the CDR3 reads CAISEEQGRGTEAFF. The CDR3, as DNA: TGTGCCATCAGTGAGGAACAGGGTCGGGGCACTGAAGCTTTCTTT.

This clone occurred once. The rearrangement links TRBV9 to TRBJ2-6; D uncertain. The CDR3 runs 14 residues. V lost 5 bases and J 0 bases, leaving 6 bases between the germline ends. Germline lookup yields CDR1 SGDLS and CDR2 YYNGEE. The CDR3 protein is CASSAISGANVLTF. Here the CDR3 DNA reads TGTGCCAGCAGTGCCATCTCTGGGGCCAACGTCCTGACTTTC.

This clone was detected a few times. This chain joins TRBV27 and TRBJ2-7; 7 nucleotides align to TRBD1. Unmatched junction bases numbered 9, after V lost 7 bases and J lost 3 bases. Germline CDR1 MNHEY, CDR2 SMNVEV (reference sequence). CDR3 length equals 14 residues. The CDR3 DNA is TGTGCCAGCAAAAAAGACAGGGAGTTCTACGAGCAGTACTTC. This encodes CASKKDREFYEQYF.

This clone was recorded only once. V and J are TRBV2 and TRBJ2-5; D remains unclear. V shed 4 bases and J shed 5 bases, with 17 bases lying between them. The CDR3 contains 15 residues. Germline assignment: CDR1 SNHLY and CDR2 FYNNEI. The CDR3 nucleotides are TGTGCCAGCAGTGTAGAGGTCAGAATCCGTGAGACCCAGTACTTC. It translates to CASSVEVRIRETQYF.

This clone occurred once. V and J are TRBV7-2 and TRBJ1-2, with a tentative D call TRBD1 (6 bases). Looked up from germline, CDR1 is SGHTA and CDR2 is FQGNSA. V dropped 1 base and J dropped 6 bases, with 12 bases sitting between them. This CDR3 has 14 amino acids. The CDR3 DNA follows: TGTGCCAGCAGCTTAGTGGGGGCTGGCCATGGCTACACCTTC. Translated: CASSLVGAGHGYTF.

The V call is TRBV21-1, the J call TRBJ1-1; TRBD1, the D gene given by the table, was not confirmed from the DNA. TRBV21-1 is tagged as a pseudogene. The CDR3 length is 19 residues. CDR3 in DNA: TGTGCCAGCATCAGAGGGGGGAAGGACAGGGTCGTGGGGAACACTGAAGCTTTCTTT. This sequence encodes CASIRGGKDRVVGNTEAFF.